These 18 T cell receptor beta chains came from one sample sequenced in a study of a mutant IDH1 vaccine in newly diagnosed glioma. The antigens these receptors bind are not known. Time point in this sample: week 23, last vaccination. Doses of 300 ug of mutant IDH1 20-mer peptide were given with topical imiquimod. Profiled with immunoSEQ multiplex PCR; TCRdb holds only in-frame clones, not every one. This table has 40,000 or so clones, around four fifths appearing once. The source material was PBMCs, sampled from a glioma patient whose treatment included an IDH1 peptide vaccine. These receptors came from a man aged 50 to 59 with glioma.

This chain joins TRBV4-1 and TRBJ2-2; TRBD2 agrees at 8 bases. This CDR3 is built from 16 residues. The junction had 8 bases not matched to a gene; V was cut back by 2 bases and J by 6 bases. Germline values: CDR1 MGHRA, CDR2 YSYEKL. The CDR3 nucleotides read TGCGCCAGCAGCCAATCGATCGGGGGGGTCGCCGGGGAGCTGTTTTTT. Translation: CASSQSIGGVAGELFF.

V is TRBV7-9 and J is TRBJ1-1; D remains ambiguous. The V and J ends lost 5 bases and 5 bases respectively, with 9 bases between them. The CDR3 totals 12 residues. Germline CDR1 SEHNR, CDR2 FQNEAQ (reference sequence). For the CDR3, the DNA is TGTGCCAGCAGCCGGACGGATACTGAAGCTTTCTTT. Translated: CASSRTDTEAFF.

By sample share, this clone is medium-sized (0.01 to 0.1%). The J gene is TRBJ1-5, the V gene TRBV2, with TRBD1 as a possible D gene (5 bases). This CDR3 is built from 13 residues. CDR1 is SNHLY and CDR2 is FYNNEI in the germline V gene. V was clipped by 6 bases and J by 6 bases, with 12 bases between them. CDR3 nucleotide sequence: TGTGCCAGCAGGGTTGACAGTTTTCAGCCCCAGCATTTT. It encodes CASRVDSFQPQHF.

The V call is TRBV7-2, the J call TRBJ1-5; tentatively, D is TRBD1 (6 bases). Trimming shortened V by 6 bases and J by 11 bases, and 23 bases separated the two germline ends. In germline, CDR1 is SGHTA, CDR2 FQGNSA. The CDR3 runs to 15 residues. CDR3 in DNA: TGTGCCAGCAGAACAAATTTTGGGGAGGGGGAAGCCCAGCATTTT. Its protein is CASRTNFGEGEAQHF. The whole variable domain, remainder taken from reference TRBV7-2 and TRBJ1-5, is GAGVSQSPSNKVTEKGKDVELRCDPISGHTALYWYRQSLGQGLEFLIYFQGNSAPDKSGLPSDRFSAERTGGSVSTLTIQRTQQEDSAVYLCASRTNFGEGEAQHFGDGTRLSIL.

This CDR3 reads CASSLRAGTSYEQYF. DNA of the CDR3: TGTGCCAGCAGCCTTAGGGCAGGGACGAGTTACGAGCAGTACTTC. This sequence joins TRBV27 and TRBJ2-7, with D possibly called TRBD1 or TRBD2 (5 bases each). In germline, CDR1 is MNHEY, CDR2 SMNVEV (reference sequence). The CDR3 is 15 residues long. V dropped 6 bases and J dropped 4 bases, with 19 bases sitting between them.

This chain joins TRBV19 and TRBJ2-5; D is uncertain. Germline loops: CDR1 LNHDA, CDR2 SQIVND (reference sequence). Trimming pared 1 base from V and 1 base from J, leaving 7 bases between. This CDR3 is 14 amino acids long. The chain's CDR3 is CASSIGHPQETQYF. The DNA of the CDR3 is TGTGCCAGTAGTATAGGACACCCCCAAGAGACCCAGTACTTC.

The chain combines TRBV19 with TRBJ1-5; no clear D gene. The CDR3 has 13 residues. Germline CDR1 reads LNHDA; CDR2 reads SQIVND (reference sequence). V was cut by 5 bases and J by 7 bases, with 12 bases left in between. CDR3 sequence: CASSPSSGQPQHF. The CDR3 DNA sequence: TGTGCCAGTAGTCCCAGTTCAGGCCAGCCCCAGCATTTT.

V is TRBV6-1 and J is TRBJ2-7, with D perhaps assigned TRBD1 or TRBD2 (5 bases each). This CDR3 spans 14 amino acids. Germline CDR1 and CDR2: MNHNS and SASEGT. Trimming took 4 bases from V and 2 from J, leaving 12 bases between them. The CDR3, as DNA: TGTGCCAGCAGTGGTCGGGGCTTAACCTACGAGCAGTACTTC. It translates to CASSGRGLTYEQYF.

The CDR3 bases are TGTGCCAGCAGCTTGGAGGGTAAGATCACTGAAGCTTTCTTT. Translating gives CASSLEGKITEAFF. This chain joins TRBV5-5 and TRBJ1-1; D gene uncertain. The CDR3 has 14 amino acids. CDR1 SGHKS and CDR2 YYEKEE come from the germline V gene (reference sequence). The germline V and J ends were trimmed by 0 bases and 4 bases, with 10 bases remaining between them. Full variable domain (rest looked up from reference TRBV5-5 and TRBJ1-1): DAGVTQSPTHLIKTRGQQVTLRCSPISGHKSVSWYQQVLGQGPQFIFQYYEKEERGRGNFPDRFSARQFPNYSSELNVNALLLGDSALYLCASSLEGKITEAFFGQGTRLTVV.

The J gene is TRBJ1-3, the V gene TRBV6-5, with D unresolved. V was clipped by 2 bases and J by 0 bases, with 11 bases between them. The germline V gene encodes CDR1 MNHEY and CDR2 SVGAGI. This CDR3 is 16 amino acids long. CDR3 sequence: CASSYSQAFSGNTIYF. The CDR3 region has the DNA TGTGCCAGCAGTTACAGCCAGGCCTTCTCTGGAAACACCATATATTTT.

V usage is TRBV27 and J usage is TRBJ1-5; D is undetermined. CDR3 size: 13 residues. Germline values: CDR1 MNHEY, CDR2 SMNVEV (reference sequence). Trimming took 3 bases from V and 4 from J, leaving 7 bases between them. The CDR3 reads CASSFAPNQPQHF. The CDR3 DNA reads as TGTGCCAGCAGTTTTGCCCCTAATCAGCCCCAGCATTTT.

This clone was seen just once. The genes are TRBV7-2 and TRBJ2-1; TRBD2 aligns across 7 bases. Germline loops: CDR1 SGHTA, CDR2 FQGNSA. Trimming cost V 1 base and J 3 bases; bases outside gene matches: 3. The CDR3 covers 15 residues. CDR3 amino acids: CASSLGGGYYNEQFF. The CDR3 nucleotides are TGTGCCAGCAGCTTAGGGGGGGGATACTACAATGAGCAGTTCTTC.

The chain combines TRBV4-1 with TRBJ1-6; D uncertain. CDR3 length: 12 residues. V dropped 8 bases and J dropped 7 bases, with 9 bases sitting between them. Germline values: CDR1 MGHRA, CDR2 YSYEKL. CDR3 in DNA: TGCGCCAGCGGACGAGGGAATTCACCCCTCCACTTT. It encodes CASGRGNSPLHF.

This clone was recorded once. This chain connects TRBV5-1 to TRBJ2-7; possibly TRBD1 for D (5 bases). This CDR3 contains 16 residues. Germline CDR1 SGHRS, CDR2 YFSETQ. Trimming pared 0 bases from V and 3 bases from J, leaving 16 bases between. The CDR3: CASSLAEDKFYYEQYF. The CDR3 region has the DNA TGCGCCAGCAGCTTGGCAGAGGACAAGTTTTACTACGAGCAGTACTTC. The full variable domain, its missing parts supplied by reference TRBV5-1 and TRBJ2-7, is KAGVTQTPRYLIKTRGQQVTLSCSPISGHRSVSWYQQTPGQGLQFLFEYFSETQRNKGNFPGRFSGRQFSNSRSEMNVSTLELGDSALYLCASSLAEDKFYYEQYFGPGTRLTVT.

The CDR3 loop is CASSPGGSSYNEQFF. The CDR3 DNA sequence: TGTGCCAGCAGCCCAGGGGGGAGCTCCTACAATGAGCAGTTCTTC. This rearrangement joins TRBV7-9 to TRBJ2-1, with TRBD1 as a possible D gene (7 bases). This CDR3 has 15 residues. Germline V gives CDR1 SEHNR, CDR2 FQNEAQ (reference sequence). The ends were cut back, 5 bases at V and 0 bases at J, with 11 bases in the middle.

This chain connects TRBV28 to TRBJ1-3, with TRBD1 matching over 9 bases. The CDR3 length is 15 residues. J was trimmed by 4 bases and V by 7 bases; bases with no gene match: 8. CDR1 and CDR2 from the germline V gene are MDHEN and SYDVKM. Here the CDR3 reads CASTRRGTGGNTIYF. CDR3 in DNA: TGTGCCAGCACCCGGAGAGGGACAGGGGGAAACACCATATATTTT.

The J gene is TRBJ2-7, the V gene TRBV27; 7 bases fit TRBD2. CDR3 size: 12 residues. V was pared by 9 bases and J by 3 bases, with 5 bases of the junction left unmatched. Per germline, CDR1 MNHEY and CDR2 SMNVEV (reference sequence). The CDR3 DNA sequence: TGTGCCAGTGGTAGCGGGCTCTACGAGCAGTACTTC. It encodes CASGSGLYEQYF.

The CDR3 spells CAWSGRDTGELFF. The CDR3 bases are TGTGCCTGGAGTGGCAGGGACACCGGGGAGCTGTTTTTT. The V and J genes are TRBV30 and TRBJ2-2, with D possibly TRBD1 on 5 matching bases. The V end was cut by 1 base, the J end by 3 bases, with 6 bases between. CDR3 length equals 13 residues. The germline V gene encodes CDR1 GTSNPN and CDR2 SVGIG (reference sequence).